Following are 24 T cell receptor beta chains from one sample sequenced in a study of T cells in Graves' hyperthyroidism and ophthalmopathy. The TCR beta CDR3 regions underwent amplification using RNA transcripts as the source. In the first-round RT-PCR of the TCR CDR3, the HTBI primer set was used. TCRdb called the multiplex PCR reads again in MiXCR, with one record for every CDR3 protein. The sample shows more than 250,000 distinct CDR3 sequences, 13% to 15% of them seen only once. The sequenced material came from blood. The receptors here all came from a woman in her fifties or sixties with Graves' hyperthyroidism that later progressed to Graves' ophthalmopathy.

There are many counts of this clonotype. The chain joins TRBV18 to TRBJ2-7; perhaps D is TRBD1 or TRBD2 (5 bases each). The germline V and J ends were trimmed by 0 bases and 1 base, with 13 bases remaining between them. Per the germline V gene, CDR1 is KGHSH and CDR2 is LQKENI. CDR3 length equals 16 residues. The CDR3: CASSPPGGGGSYEQYF. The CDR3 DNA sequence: TGTGCCAGCTCACCACCGGGCGGTGGGGGTTCCTACGAGCAGTACTTC.

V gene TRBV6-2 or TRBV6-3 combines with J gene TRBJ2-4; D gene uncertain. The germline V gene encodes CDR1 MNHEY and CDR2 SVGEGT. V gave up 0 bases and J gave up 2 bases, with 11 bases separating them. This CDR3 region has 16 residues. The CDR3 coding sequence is TGTGCCAGCAGTTACTCCCCCCGGGCCACCAAAAACATTCAGTACTTC. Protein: CASSYSPRATKNIQYF.

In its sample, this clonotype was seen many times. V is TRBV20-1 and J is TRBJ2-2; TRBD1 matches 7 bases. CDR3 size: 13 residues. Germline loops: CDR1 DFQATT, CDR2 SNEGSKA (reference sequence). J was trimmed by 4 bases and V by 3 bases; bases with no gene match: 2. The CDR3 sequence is CSASDRVTGELFF. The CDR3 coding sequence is TGCAGTGCTAGCGACAGGGTCACCGGGGAGCTGTTTTTT.

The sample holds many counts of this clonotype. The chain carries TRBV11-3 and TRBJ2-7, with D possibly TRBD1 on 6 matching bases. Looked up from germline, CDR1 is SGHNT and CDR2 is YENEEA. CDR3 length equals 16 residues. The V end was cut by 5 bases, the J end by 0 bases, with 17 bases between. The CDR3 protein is CASSPPTGTPSYEQYF. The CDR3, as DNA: TGTGCCAGCAGCCCCCCTACGGGGACACCCTCCTACGAGCAGTACTTC. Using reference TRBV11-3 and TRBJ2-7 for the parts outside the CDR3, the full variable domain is EAGVVQSPRYKIIEKKQPVAFWCNPISGHNTLYWYLQNLGQGPELLIRYENEEAVDDSQLPKDRFSAERLKGVDSTLKIQPAELGDSAVYLCASSPPTGTPSYEQYFGPGTRLTVT.

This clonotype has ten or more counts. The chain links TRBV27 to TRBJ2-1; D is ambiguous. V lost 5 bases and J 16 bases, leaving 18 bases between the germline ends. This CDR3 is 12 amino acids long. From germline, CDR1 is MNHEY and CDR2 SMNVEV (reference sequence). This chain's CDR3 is CASSTSSRARFF. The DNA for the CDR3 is TGTGCCAGCAGTACGTCCTCTAGGGCCCGTTTCTTC.

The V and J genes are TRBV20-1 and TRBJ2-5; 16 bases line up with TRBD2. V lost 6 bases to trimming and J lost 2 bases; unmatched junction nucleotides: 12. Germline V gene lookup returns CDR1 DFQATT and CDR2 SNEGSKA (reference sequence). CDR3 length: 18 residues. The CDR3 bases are TGCAGTGCCAAGGGAGCCCCGGGACTAGCGGGAGGGCAAGAGACCCAGTACTTC. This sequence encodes CSAKGAPGLAGGQETQYF.

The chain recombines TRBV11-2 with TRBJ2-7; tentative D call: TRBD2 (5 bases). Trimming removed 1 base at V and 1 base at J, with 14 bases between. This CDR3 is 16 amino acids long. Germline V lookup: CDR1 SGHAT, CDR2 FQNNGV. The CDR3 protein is CASSLVLAGGSYEQYF. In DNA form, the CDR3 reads TGTGCCAGCAGCTTAGTATTGGCGGGCGGTTCCTACGAGCAGTACTTC.

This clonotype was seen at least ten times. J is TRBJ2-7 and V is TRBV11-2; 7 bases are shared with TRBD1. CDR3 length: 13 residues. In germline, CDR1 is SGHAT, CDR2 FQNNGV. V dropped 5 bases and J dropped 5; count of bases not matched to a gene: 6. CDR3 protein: CASSRDRADEQYF. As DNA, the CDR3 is TGTGCCAGCAGCCGCGACAGGGCCGACGAGCAGTACTTC.

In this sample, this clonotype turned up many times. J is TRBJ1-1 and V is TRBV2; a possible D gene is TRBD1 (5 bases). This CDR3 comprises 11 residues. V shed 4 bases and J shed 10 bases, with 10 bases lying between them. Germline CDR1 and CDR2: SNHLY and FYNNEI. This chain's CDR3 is CASSVSGGAFF. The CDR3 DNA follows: TGTGCCAGCAGTGTAAGCGGGGGAGCTTTCTTT.

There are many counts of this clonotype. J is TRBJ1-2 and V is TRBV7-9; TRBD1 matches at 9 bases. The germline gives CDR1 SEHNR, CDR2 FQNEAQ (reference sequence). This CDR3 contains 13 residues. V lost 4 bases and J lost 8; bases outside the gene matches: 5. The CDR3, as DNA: TGTGCCAGCAGCTCACAGGGGGCGAGAGGCTACACCTTC. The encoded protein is CASSSQGARGYTF.

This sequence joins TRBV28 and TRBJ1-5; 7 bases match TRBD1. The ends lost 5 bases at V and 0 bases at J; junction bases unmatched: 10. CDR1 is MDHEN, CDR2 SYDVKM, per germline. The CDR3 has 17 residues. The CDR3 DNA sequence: TGTGCCAGCAGTCGCCGGGACAGTATCTATAGCAATCAGCCCCAGCATTTT. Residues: CASSRRDSIYSNQPQHF.

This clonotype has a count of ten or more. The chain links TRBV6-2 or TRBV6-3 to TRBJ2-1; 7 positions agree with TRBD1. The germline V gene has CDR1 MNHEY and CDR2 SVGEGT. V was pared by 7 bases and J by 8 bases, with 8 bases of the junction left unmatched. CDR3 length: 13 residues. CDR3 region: CASIRDGTDEQFF. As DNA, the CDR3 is TGTGCCAGCATCCGGGACGGGACAGATGAGCAGTTCTTC.

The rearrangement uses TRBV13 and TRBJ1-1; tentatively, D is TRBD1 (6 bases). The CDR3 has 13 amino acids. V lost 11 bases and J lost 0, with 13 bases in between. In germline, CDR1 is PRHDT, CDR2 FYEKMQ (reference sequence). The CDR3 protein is CAATDRMNTEAFF. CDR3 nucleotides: TGTGCCGCGACGGACAGAATGAACACTGAAGCTTTCTTT.

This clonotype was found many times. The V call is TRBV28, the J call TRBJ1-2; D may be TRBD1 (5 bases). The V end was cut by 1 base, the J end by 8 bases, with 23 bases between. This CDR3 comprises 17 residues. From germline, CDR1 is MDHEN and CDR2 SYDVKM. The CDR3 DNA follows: TGTGCCAGCAGTTTATTAACTGGTGGGACTTACAATATGGGCTACACCTTC. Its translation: CASSLLTGGTYNMGYTF.

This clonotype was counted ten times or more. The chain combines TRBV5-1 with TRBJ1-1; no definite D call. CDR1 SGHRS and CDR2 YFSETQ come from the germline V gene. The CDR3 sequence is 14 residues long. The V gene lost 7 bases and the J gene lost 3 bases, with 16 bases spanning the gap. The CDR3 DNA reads TGCGCCAGCGGGCCGAGCGGCCAGTACACTGAAGCTTTCTTT. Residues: CASGPSGQYTEAFF.

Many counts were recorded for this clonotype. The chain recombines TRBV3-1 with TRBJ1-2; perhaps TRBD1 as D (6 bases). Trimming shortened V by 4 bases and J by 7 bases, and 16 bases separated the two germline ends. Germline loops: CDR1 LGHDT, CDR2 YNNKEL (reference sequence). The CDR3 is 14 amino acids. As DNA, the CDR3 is TGTGCCAGCAGCCCGCGGGACATCCGAGGTGGCTACACCTTC. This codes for CASSPRDIRGGYTF.

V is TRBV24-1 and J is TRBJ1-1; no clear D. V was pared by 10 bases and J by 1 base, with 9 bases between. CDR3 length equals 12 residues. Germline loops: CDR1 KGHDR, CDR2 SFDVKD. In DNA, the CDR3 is TGTGCCACAGAAGGCGCGAACACTGAAGCTTTCTTT. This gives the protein CATEGANTEAFF.

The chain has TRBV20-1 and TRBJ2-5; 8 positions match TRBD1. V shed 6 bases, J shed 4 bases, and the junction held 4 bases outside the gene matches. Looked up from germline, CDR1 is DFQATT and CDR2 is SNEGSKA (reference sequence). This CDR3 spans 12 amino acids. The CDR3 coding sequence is TGCAGTGCCACCGGACAGGGAGAGACCCAGTACTTC. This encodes CSATGQGETQYF.

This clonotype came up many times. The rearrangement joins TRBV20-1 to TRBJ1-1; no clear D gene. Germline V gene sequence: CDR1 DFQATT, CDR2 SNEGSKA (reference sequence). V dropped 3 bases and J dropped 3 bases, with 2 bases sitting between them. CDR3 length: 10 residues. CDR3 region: CSASDTEAFF. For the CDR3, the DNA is TGCAGTGCTAGCGACACTGAAGCTTTCTTT.

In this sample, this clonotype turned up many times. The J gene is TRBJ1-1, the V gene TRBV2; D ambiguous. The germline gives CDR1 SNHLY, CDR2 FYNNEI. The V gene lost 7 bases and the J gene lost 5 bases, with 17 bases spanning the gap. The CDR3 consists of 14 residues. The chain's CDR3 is CASTPGPGWTEAFF. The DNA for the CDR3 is TGTGCCAGCACCCCGGGTCCAGGATGGACTGAAGCTTTCTTT.

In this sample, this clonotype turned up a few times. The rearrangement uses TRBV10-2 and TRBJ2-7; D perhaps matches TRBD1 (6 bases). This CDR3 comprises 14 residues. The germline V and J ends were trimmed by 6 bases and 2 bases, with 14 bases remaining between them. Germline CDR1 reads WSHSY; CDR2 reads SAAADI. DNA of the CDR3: TGCGCCAGCAGGTTTTCGGGACAAGCCTACGAGCAGTACTTC. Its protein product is CASRFSGQAYEQYF.

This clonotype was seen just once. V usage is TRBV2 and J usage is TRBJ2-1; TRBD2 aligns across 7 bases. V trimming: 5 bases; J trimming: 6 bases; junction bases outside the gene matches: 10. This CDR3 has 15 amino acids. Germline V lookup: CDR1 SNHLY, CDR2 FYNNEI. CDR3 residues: CASSFPLASTNEQFF. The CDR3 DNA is TGTGCCAGCAGTTTCCCACTAGCGTCTACCAATGAGCAGTTCTTC.

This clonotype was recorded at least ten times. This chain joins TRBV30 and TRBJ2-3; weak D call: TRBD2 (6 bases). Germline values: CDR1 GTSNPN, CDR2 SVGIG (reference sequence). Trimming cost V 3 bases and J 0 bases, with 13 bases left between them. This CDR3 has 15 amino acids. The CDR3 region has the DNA TGTGCCTGGAGCCGGGGAGGAGCTAGCACAGATACGCAGTATTTT. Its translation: CAWSRGGASTDTQYF. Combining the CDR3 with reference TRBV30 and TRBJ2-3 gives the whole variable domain SQTIHQWPATLVQPVGSPLSLECTVEGTSNPNLYWYRQAAGRGLQLLFYSVGIGQISSEVPQNLSASRPQDRQFILSSKKLLLSDSGFYLCAWSRGGASTDTQYFGPGTRLTVL.

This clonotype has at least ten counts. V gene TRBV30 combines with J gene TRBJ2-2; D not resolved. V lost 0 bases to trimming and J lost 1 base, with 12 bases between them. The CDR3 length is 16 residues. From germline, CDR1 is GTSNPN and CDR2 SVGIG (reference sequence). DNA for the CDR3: TGTGCCTGGAGTGTACGACGGGCAGGGAACACCGGGGAGCTGTTTTTT. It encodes CAWSVRRAGNTGELFF. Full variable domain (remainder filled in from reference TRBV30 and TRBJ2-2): SQTIHQWPATLVQPVGSPLSLECTVEGTSNPNLYWYRQAAGRGLQLLFYSVGIGQISSEVPQNLSASRPQDRQFILSSKKLLLSDSGFYLCAWSVRRAGNTGELFFGEGSRLTVL.